The entry below describes one TCR beta chain. The antigen is unknown. The data were taken from a study of T cells expressing NK-cell markers. Study-level information: The TCR beta repertoires originated in sorted CD3+CD56+NKG2C+, CD3+CD56+NKG2C- and CD3+CD56-NKG2C+ T cells. Overall study findings and caveats: NKG2C+ dominant clonotype frequencies in six donors were about 1.0-7.0% of CD8+ T cells.

One entry per CDR3 protein, without DNA, is what TCRdb gives after re-calling the 5' RACE reads. This sample's table has a few hundred thousand distinct CDR3 sequences. The CDR3 runs to 15 residues. Germline CDR1 reads SGHTA; CDR2 reads FQGNSA. The source of this sequence is a man aged 18 to 69 in good health. Sequenced sample: blood T cells: a sorted CD56 or NKG2C T cell subset, CD4+ or CD8+ T cells, or bulk PBMC T cells (not recorded which). The chain links TRBV7-2 to TRBJ2-6; lacking DNA, the TRBD1 call made by TCRdb goes unchecked. This CDR3 is CASRYQGAGANVLTF.